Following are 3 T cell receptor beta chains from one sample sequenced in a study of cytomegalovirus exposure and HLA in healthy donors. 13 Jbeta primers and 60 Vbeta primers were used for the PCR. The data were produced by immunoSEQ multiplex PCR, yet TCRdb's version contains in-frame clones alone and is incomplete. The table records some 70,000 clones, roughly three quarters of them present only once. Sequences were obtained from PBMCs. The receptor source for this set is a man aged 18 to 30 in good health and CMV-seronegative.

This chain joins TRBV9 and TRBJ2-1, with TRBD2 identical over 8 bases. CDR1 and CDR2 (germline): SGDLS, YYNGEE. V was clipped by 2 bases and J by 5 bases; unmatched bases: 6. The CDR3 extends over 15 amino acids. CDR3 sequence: CASSVERGQHNEQFF. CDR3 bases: TGTGCCAGCAGCGTGGAGCGGGGGCAACACAATGAGCAGTTCTTC.

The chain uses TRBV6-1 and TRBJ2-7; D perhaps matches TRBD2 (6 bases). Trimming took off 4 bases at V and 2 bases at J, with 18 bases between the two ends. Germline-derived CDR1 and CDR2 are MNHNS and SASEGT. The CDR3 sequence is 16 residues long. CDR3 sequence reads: CASSARGRSLTYEQYF. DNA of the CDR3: TGTGCCAGCAGTGCGCGGGGACGGAGCCTAACCTACGAGCAGTACTTC.

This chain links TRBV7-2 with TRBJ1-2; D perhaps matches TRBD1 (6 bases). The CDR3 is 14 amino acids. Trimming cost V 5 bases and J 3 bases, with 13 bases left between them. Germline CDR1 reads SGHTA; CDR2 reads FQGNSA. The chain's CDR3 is CASSLRTVHYGYTF. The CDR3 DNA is TGTGCCAGCAGCCTTAGGACAGTTCACTATGGCTACACCTTC.